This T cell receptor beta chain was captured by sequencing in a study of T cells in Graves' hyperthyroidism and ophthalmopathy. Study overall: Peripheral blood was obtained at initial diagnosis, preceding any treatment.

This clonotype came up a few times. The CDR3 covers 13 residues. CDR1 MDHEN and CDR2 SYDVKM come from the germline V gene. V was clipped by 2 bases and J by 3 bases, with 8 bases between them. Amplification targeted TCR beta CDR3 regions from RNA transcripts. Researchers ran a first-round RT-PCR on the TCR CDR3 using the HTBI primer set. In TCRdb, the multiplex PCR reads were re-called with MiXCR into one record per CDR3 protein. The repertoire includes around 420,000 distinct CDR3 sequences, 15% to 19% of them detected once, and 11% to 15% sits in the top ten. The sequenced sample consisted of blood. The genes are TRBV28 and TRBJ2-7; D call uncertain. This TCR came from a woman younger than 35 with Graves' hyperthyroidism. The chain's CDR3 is CASSLGYDYEQYF. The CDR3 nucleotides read TGTGCCAGCAGTTTAGGCTACGACTACGAGCAGTACTTC.